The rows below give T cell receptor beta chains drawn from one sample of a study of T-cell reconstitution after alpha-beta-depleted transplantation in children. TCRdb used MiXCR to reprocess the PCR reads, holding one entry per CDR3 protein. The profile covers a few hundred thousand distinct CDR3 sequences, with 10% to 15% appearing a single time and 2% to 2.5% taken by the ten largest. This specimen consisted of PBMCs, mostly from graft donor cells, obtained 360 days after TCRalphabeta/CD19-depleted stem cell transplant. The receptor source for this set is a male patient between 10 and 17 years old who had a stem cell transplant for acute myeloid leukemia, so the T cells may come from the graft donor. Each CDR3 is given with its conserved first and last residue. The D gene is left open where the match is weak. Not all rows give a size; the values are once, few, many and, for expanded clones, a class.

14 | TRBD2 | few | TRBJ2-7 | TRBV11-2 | CASSPAAGGPGQYF | TGTGCCAGCAGCCCCGCGGCGGGAGGGCCCGGGCAGTACTTC
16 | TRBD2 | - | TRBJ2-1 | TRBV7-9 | CASSLRSGRAENEQFF | TGTGCCAGCAGCCTACGAAGCGGGAGGGCCGAGAATGAGCAGTTCTTC
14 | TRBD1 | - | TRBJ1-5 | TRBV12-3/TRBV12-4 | CASGDSRRNQPQHF | TGTGCCAGCGGGGACAGTCGGCGCAATCAGCCCCAGCATTTT
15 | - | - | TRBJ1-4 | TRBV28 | CASSLLGARAEKLFF | TGTGCCAGCAGTCTATTGGGGGCCCGGGCTGAAAAACTGTTTTTT
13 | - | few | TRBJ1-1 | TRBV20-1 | CSARDRADTEAFF | TGCAGTGCTAGAGATCGAGCCGACACTGAAGCTTTCTTT
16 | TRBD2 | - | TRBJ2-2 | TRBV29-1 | CSVEERGGRPPGELFF | TGCAGCGTTGAAGAAAGAGGCGGGAGGCCCCCCGGGGAGCTGTTTTTT
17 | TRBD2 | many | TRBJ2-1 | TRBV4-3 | CASSQSSGSSSYNEQFF | TGCGCCAGCAGCCAGTCTAGCGGGTCGAGCTCCTACAATGAGCAGTTCTTC
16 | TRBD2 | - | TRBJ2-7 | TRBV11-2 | CASSLMSGTLPYEQYF | TGTGCCAGCAGCTTAATGAGCGGGACCCTGCCCTACGAGCAGTACTTC
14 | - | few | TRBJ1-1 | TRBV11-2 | CASSLPTVNTEAFF | TGTGCCAGCAGCTTACCTACAGTGAACACTGAAGCCTTCTTT
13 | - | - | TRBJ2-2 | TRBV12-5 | CVSGLGNTGELFF | TGTGTCAGTGGTTTGGGTAACACCGGGGAGCTGTTTTTT
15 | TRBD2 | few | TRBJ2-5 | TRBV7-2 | CASSSIWGGQETQYF | TGTGCCAGCAGCTCCATTTGGGGGGGCCAAGAGACCCAGTACTTC
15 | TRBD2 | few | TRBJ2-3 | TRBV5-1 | CASSWGGRGEDTQYF | TGCGCCAGCAGCTGGGGCGGGAGGGGTGAAGATACGCAGTATTTT
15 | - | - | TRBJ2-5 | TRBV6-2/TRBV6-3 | CASSYRRDAHWTQYF | TGTGCCAGCAGTTATCGGCGGGACGCCCATTGGACCCAGTACTTC
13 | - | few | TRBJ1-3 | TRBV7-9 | CASSLAALNTIYF | TGTGCCAGCAGCTTAGCAGCCCTAAACACCATATATTTT
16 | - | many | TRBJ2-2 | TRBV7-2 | CASSSRGSFSTGELFF | TGTGCCAGCAGCTCCAGAGGGAGTTTTAGTACCGGGGAGCTGTTTTTT
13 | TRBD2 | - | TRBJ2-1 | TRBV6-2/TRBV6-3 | CASSYPGGNEQFF | TGTGCCAGCAGTTACCCGGGAGGGAATGAGCAGTTCTTC
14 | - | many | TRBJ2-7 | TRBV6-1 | CASSTLGRGYEQYF | TGTGCCAGCAGTACCCTGGGAAGGGGCTACGAGCAGTACTTC
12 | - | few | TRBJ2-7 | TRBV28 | CASSFSHYEQYF | TGTGCCAGCAGTTTTTCACACTACGAGCAGTACTTC
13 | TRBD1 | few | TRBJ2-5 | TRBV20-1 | CSARDGTGPYQYF | TGCAGTGCTAGAGATGGGACAGGGCCCTACCAGTACTTC
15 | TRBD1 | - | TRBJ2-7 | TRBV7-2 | CASDLLGGQGYEQYF | TGTGCCAGCGACTTACTGGGGGGACAGGGGTACGAGCAGTACTTC
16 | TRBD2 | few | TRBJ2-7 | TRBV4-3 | CASSQVGRGVSYEQYF | TGCGCCAGCAGCCAAGTGGGTCGGGGGGTCTCCTACGAGCAGTACTTC
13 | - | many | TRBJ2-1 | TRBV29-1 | CSVDLALVALRFF | TGCAGCGTTGATCTTGCCCTAGTAGCGCTCAGGTTCTTC
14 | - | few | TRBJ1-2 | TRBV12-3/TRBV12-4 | CASSFGLEDYGYTF | TGTGCCAGCAGTTTTGGGCTCGAAGACTATGGCTACACCTTC
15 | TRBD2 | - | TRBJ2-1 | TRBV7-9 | CASSSGLAVKNEQFF | TGTGCCAGCAGCTCGGGACTAGCGGTGAAAAATGAGCAGTTCTTC
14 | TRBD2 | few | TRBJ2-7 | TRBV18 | CASSPGGSLNEQYF | TGTGCCAGCTCACCAGGCGGGAGTCTAAACGAGCAGTACTTC
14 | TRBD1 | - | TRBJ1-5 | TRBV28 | CASSLFQGGQPQHF | TGTGCCAGCAGTTTATTTCAGGGGGGACAGCCCCAGCATTTT